This TCR beta chain was retrieved from a study of cytomegalovirus exposure and HLA in healthy donors listed by TCRdb under 2017. Broadly, across the study: According to an earlier analysis of 587 of the donors, some 180 million T cells yielded 117 million unique TCR beta sequences and 276 Gb of sequence data. To study patterns of TCR occurrence, a later analysis re-analyzed previously published TCR beta repertoires from more than 550 donors and added high-resolution HLA genotyping. The aim of the study was to test whether cataloging public T cell receptors could identify signatures of past pathogen exposure. Roughly 5 DR-DQ haplotypes were handled as single units for association and clustering, since linkage in the cohort was strong. In addition to the first cohort of around 670 subjects, a separate validation cohort of approximately 110 different subjects was used. The number of typed donors differed by locus: roughly 629-640 for A, B, C, DRB1 and DQB1; roughly 510 for DQA1; approximately 610 for DPA1; and some 470 for DPB1. All discovery cohort repertoires had been generated on a single sequencing platform. Donor age, sex, ethnicity and CMV serostatus were collected together with the repertoire data. Among 300 to 500 genotyped donors of the cohort, an average of around 240,000 unique TCR beta nucleotide sequences was sequenced per donor, of which roughly 18% were non-productive. An earlier analysis of about 600 of the donors used high-throughput TCR beta sequencing to judge whether each TCR beta V gene segment behaved as functional or pseudogenic. HLA typing covered class I and class II loci at four-digit resolution. Genome-wide SNP genotypes for about 65% of the 666 donors were used in a later genetic analysis, which treated that subset as a discovery cohort. Roughly 300 gigabases of sequencing data and roughly 90 million unique TCR sequences were included in an early release covering roughly 700 HLA-typed donors. Rather than drawing on any new phenotypic data, the later analysis identified candidate immune exposures from TCR beta sequences and the way those sequences occurred across donors. The study combined high-throughput TCR immunosequencing, statistical association of individual TCRs with disease status, and machine learning to predict cytomegalovirus infection status. The genetic ancestry cluster associated with self-reported Caucasian donors included 81% of the roughly 400 genotyped donors. The study profiled the T cell repertoires of hundreds of subjects by immunosequencing and related them to cytomegalovirus serostatus.

Study-wide findings and limitations: The authors suggested that the approach could potentially be generalized to other disease states and immunological phenotypes. Only TCR beta chains were sequenced in this cohort, and the absence of alpha or paired-chain data limited detectable features. When HLA alleles, especially DR and DQ, strongly co-occurred, attributing TCR associations to individual alleles was difficult. CMV serostatus was the only immune exposure information available for the cohort. Broadly in line with IMGT annotations, most TCR beta V segments showed up in productive rearrangements about 90% or about 30% of the time in an earlier analysis of 587 of the donors. An association between a missense DCLRE1C variant and V-gene and J-gene trimming of TCR beta chains was found in a later genetic analysis and replicated in an independent cohort. Most TCR sequences were observed very rarely across donors, whereas some public TCRs were present in many individuals. Cytomegalovirus status was reported to be diagnosed by the classifier with high specificity and sensitivity in both the original and validation cohorts. Correlated functional status among segregating V segments might reflect linkage disequilibrium, but an unknown experimental factor could not be ruled out. Three of the identified cytomegalovirus-associated TCR beta chains were confirmed in vitro to be specific for cytomegalovirus antigens. Because the 87-base-pair reads could not distinguish some IMGT-functional V segments, including TRBV6-2 and TRBV6-3, those segments were excluded. Presence/absence analyses assumed roughly uniform sequencing depth across donors, an assumption that may not hold. A further reported finding was that TCR beta sequences accurately predicted the HLA-A and HLA-B alleles for most subjects in the first cohort. HLA typing was unavailable for some donors at each locus, so association tests used only the typed subset. The earlier analysis of nearly 600 of the donors excluded some 15 rarely observed V segments, including chromosome 9 orphons, because counts were too low. According to a later analysis, most CMV-associated TCR beta chains appeared to be HLA-restricted, and the HLA associations seemed to be driven largely by CMV exposure. A later analysis reported that several top co-occurrence clusters appeared linked to parvovirus B19, influenza, CMV and Epstein-Barr virus. Compared with the 666-donor mean, donors in an Asian-associated ancestry cluster had fewer N-insertions in productive TCRs, according to a later genetic analysis. The sequencing pipeline was judged likely to have produced a cluster of highly shared sequence variants as a technical artifact. Compared with equally common non-associated chains, HLA-associated TCR beta chains in a later analysis were more clonally expanded and had lower generation probabilities. In the study, approximately 160 TCR beta chains were listed as associated with cytomegalovirus. In a later analysis, TCR association rates were found to vary across HLA loci, with the most associated TCRs seen for DRB1 alleles and the fewest for HLA-C alleles. A later analysis associated 16,951 TCR beta sequences with specific HLA alleles at a false discovery rate of 0.05.

CDR1 and CDR2, looked up from the germline V gene, are SGHDT and YYEEEE. Relative to germline, V is missing 0 bases and J is missing 6 bases, with 5 bases of the junction outside any gene match. Reading from cysteine to phenylalanine, the CDR3 counts 15 amino acids. Here the CDR3 DNA is all that survives: 45 bases in frame from base 1. The library was produced with the immunoSEQ multiplex PCR assay. For the multiplex PCR, a mixture combining 60 forward primers for TCR Vbeta segments and 13 reverse primers for TCR Jbeta segments was used. Amplification of the CDR3 region of rearranged TCR beta genes was performed with a multiplex PCR assay on genomic DNA. The amplified TCR beta libraries were sequenced on the Illumina HiSeq System as 87-base-pair reads. Regarding the original processing steps: In a later analysis, tens of millions of unique TCR beta chains were counted across the 500 to 700 repertoires, and approximately 11 million of these chains were shared by at least two donors. To remove PCR and sequencing errors, raw reads were error-corrected and collapsed into unique sequences using a nearest-neighbor algorithm that merged closely related sequences. CDR3 sequences were aligned to IMGT reference sequences to assign V, D and J gene segments. For a sequence to be retained, at least a six-nucleotide match to both a V gene segment and a J gene segment was required. A rearrangement counted as productive if the CDR3 had no stop codons and remained in frame with V and J, and every other rearrangement counted as non-productive. CDR3 was defined by IMGT convention, running from the second conserved V-encoded cysteine to the conserved J-encoded phenylalanine. The earlier analysis of 500 to 750 of the donors excluded any sequence lacking an unambiguous match to a single V gene segment. An earlier analysis of 450 to 650 of the donors called V segments functional above 56.7% productive rearrangements and segregating when the between-donor standard deviation exceeded 5%. A statistical classification framework was developed to diagnose cytomegalovirus status using the catalog of TCR beta chain sequences. In a later analysis, V and J genes were assigned by comparing TCR nucleotide sequences against IMGT/GENE-DB human TR gene sequences. A later analysis assigned CDR3 sequences and most-parsimonious VDJ recombination scenarios with the TCRdist pipeline. A later analysis defined each TCR beta chain by its CDR3 amino acid sequence plus V-gene family, and excluded reads lacking a unique V-gene family. To address suspected cross-contamination and a sequencing artifact, a later analysis removed under 600 highly shared, low-generation-probability nucleotide sequences. In a later analysis, a clonal expansion index for each public chain was calculated from normalized within-repertoire ranks of inferred template counts. In a later analysis, generation probabilities were computed using a VDJ recombination model fitted to out-of-frame rearrangements, and the results were checked against IGoR. In a later analysis, TCR-TCR, TCR-HLA and TCR-CMV co-occurrence was scored with hypergeometric tests, and a repertoire-size bias correction was applied to TCR pairs. To estimate false discovery rates, a later analysis permuted the HLA or CMV assignments 20 times. In a later analysis, co-occurring TCRs were grouped using DBSCAN, and TCRdist sequence similarity was added for clustering within HLA-allele-positive subsets. Co-occurrence clustering excluded repertoires with fewer than 30,000 or more than 120,000 public chains, plus five with anomalous nucleotide sharing. What TCRdb holds here is the immuneACCESS table cut down to in-frame rearrangements. Part of the clones is not present; checked against another copy, under half of the missing clones reflect an unresolved V gene, and the others are unexplained. V, J and clone size derive from that table, while D and trimming were established from the DNA sequence. This sample has about 140,000 clones in its table, and 70% to 80% of those were observed once. Under 15% of the sample is taken by the ten largest.

This clone came up a few times. There is no known antigen for this receptor. No base quality values were provided; no much bigger clone lies one nucleotide off. In total, fewer than 750 healthy bone marrow donors made up the cohort. All cohort members were sampled while nominally healthy, although unrecorded immune exposures were likely present. The donor tested CMV seronegative and was one of the 352 seronegative cohort members. Each donor provided a peripheral blood sample, and peripheral blood mononuclear cells were used for TCR beta sequencing. The Qiagen DNeasy Blood Extraction Kit was used to extract genomic DNA from the blood cell samples.

The sequencing input was PBMCs. The source is a middle-aged woman in good health and CMV-seronegative. The chain couples TRBV5-6 to TRBJ1-4, with TRBD1 identical over 7 junction bases. This receptor has the CDR3 CASSLVDRDHEKLFF. Here is the DNA: TGTGCCAGCAGCTTGGTAGACAGGGACCATGAAAAACTGTTTTTT. With the portions outside the CDR3 filled from the reference TRBV5-6 and TRBJ1-4 genes, the complete variable region becomes DAGVTQSPTHLIKTRGQQVTLRCSPKSGHDTVSWYQQALGQGPQFIFQYYEEEERQRGNFPDRFSGHQFPNYSSELNVNALLLGDSALYLCASSLVDRDHEKLFFGSGTQLSVL.